Presented here are 30 T cell receptor beta chains from one specimen sequenced in a study of blood T cells in healthy people across ages. The second PCR ran roughly 7 to 12 cycles with a sample-barcoded 5' primer and J-beta primers. Each CDR3 protein gets one entry after TCRdb re-called the 5' RACE reads with MiXCR. The profile shows about 640,000 distinct CDR3 sequences, about 30% of them singletons. Sequenced input: blood. The receptors shown here come from a woman of 80 years or more in good health.

This clonotype has only a few counts. A single base separates this from a much larger clone, so it may be a read error. V and J are TRBV9 and TRBJ2-1; D gene uncertain. With the DNA end fitting TRBJ2-7 better, the J assignment may be wrong. Germline V CDR1 and CDR2: SGDLS, YYNGEE. The CDR3 consists of 17 residues. The CDR3 sequence: CASSVATAGSSYNEQYF. DNA for the CDR3: TGTGCCAGCAGCGTAGCTACGGCCGGCAGCTCCTACAATGAGCAGTACTTC.

The genes are TRBV15 and TRBJ2-5, with D possibly matching TRBD2 (5 bases). Trimming took 4 bases from V and 2 from J, leaving 17 bases between them. CDR3 size: 16 residues. In germline, CDR1 is LNHNV, CDR2 YYDKDF (reference sequence). As DNA, the CDR3 is TGTGCCACCAGCATTTTCGGAAGTCGGGGTCAAGAGACCCAGTACTTC. It codes for CATSIFGSRGQETQYF. The complete variable domain, with remaining parts taken from reference TRBV15 and TRBJ2-5, reads DAMVIQNPRYQVTQFGKPVTLSCSQTLNHNVMYWYQQKSSQAPKLLFHYYDKDFNNEADTPDNFQSRRPNTSFCFLDIRSPGLGDTAMYLCATSIFGSRGQETQYFGPGTRLLVL.

This chain joins TRBV7-9 and TRBJ2-1, with TRBD2 matching over 13 bases. With V trimmed by 3 bases and J by 7 bases, 15 bases remained unmatched. Germline V gives CDR1 SEHNR, CDR2 FQNEAQ (reference sequence). The CDR3 has 19 amino acids. CDR3 amino acids: CASSFHPGLAGSPTNEQFF. The CDR3 bases are TGTGCCAGCAGCTTCCACCCGGGACTAGCGGGGTCACCTACAAATGAGCAGTTCTTC.

This clonotype was found many times. The rearrangement links TRBV29-1 to TRBJ2-3; 9 bases map to TRBD2. With V trimmed by 0 bases and J by 4 bases, 2 bases remained unmatched. The CDR3 covers 14 residues. Germline V lookup: CDR1 SQVTM, CDR2 ANQGSEA. The CDR3 loop reads CSVEEAGGPDTQYF. The CDR3 DNA reads TGCAGCGTTGAAGAGGCGGGGGGGCCAGATACGCAGTATTTT.

The chain has TRBV7-8 and TRBJ1-2; TRBD1 matches at 8 bases. CDR1 is SGHVS, CDR2 FQNEAQ, per germline. The trim removed 5 bases at V and 2 bases at J, leaving 10 bases unmatched. The CDR3 is 16 residues long. The CDR3 nucleotides are TGTGCCAGCAGCCTGACAGGGGACGAGGACAACTATGGCTACACCTTC. Protein sequence: CASSLTGDEDNYGYTF.

J is TRBJ2-7 and V is TRBV7-3; D is possibly TRBD1 (5 bases). The J call is in doubt because the DNA end fits TRBJ2-5 better. The CDR3 runs 15 residues. Per germline, CDR1 SGHTA and CDR2 FQGTGA. The CDR3 nucleotides read TGTGCCAGCAGCTTAAGATCAGGGCCCGGGGAGACCCAGTACTTC. It encodes CASSLRSGPGETQYF.

The table lists this clonotype with many counts. This rearrangement joins TRBV7-3 to TRBJ2-1; no clear D gene. Germline V gene data show CDR1 as SGHTA and CDR2 as FQGTGA. The CDR3 extends over 15 amino acids. V was shortened by 2 bases and J by 3 bases, with 11 bases between the two germline ends. The CDR3 coding sequence is TGTGCCAGCAGCTTAGTCCCGGGCGGCTACAATGAGCAGTTCTTC. Protein: CASSLVPGGYNEQFF. The entire variable domain, with the rest obtained from reference TRBV7-3 and TRBJ2-1, is as follows: GAGVSQTPSNKVTEKGKYVELRCDPISGHTALYWYRQSLGQGPEFLIYFQGTGAADDSGLPNDRFFAVRPEGSVSTLKIQRTERGDSAVYLCASSLVPGGYNEQFFGPGTRLTVL.

Ten or more counts support this clonotype. The genes are TRBV6-6 and TRBJ1-1; no clear D. CDR1 MNHNY and CDR2 SVGAGI come from the germline V gene (reference sequence). The germline V and J ends were trimmed by 5 bases and 10 bases, with 14 bases remaining between them. CDR3 length: 12 residues. CDR3 loop: CASSHKITVAFF. The CDR3 coding sequence is TGTGCCAGCAGTCATAAGATAACAGTAGCTTTCTTT.

At least ten counts were recorded for this clonotype. The gene calls are TRBV7-2 and TRBJ2-3; 9 bases agree with TRBD2. CDR1 is SGHTA and CDR2 is FQGNSA in the germline V gene. The ends lost 7 bases at V and 6 bases at J; junction bases unmatched: 8. This CDR3 spans 14 amino acids. The CDR3 region has the DNA TGTGCCAGCAAACTAGCGGGTGGTGTGGATACGCAGTATTTT. This gives the protein CASKLAGGVDTQYF.

This clonotype came up a few times. This chain connects TRBV7-8 to TRBJ1-5; tentatively, D is TRBD1 (5 bases). From germline, CDR1 is SGHVS and CDR2 FQNEAQ. The CDR3 sequence is 15 residues long. Trimming removed 5 bases from V and 3 bases from J, with 14 bases in between. CDR3 region: CASSLTRGINQPQHF. The CDR3 nucleotides read TGTGCCAGCAGCCTTACCCGGGGCATCAATCAGCCCCAGCATTTT.

The table lists this clonotype with a few counts. With a much larger clone just one base away, this may be a read error. The rearrangement joins TRBV6-1 to TRBJ2-3; D is possibly TRBD2 (5 bases). In germline, CDR1 is MNHNS, CDR2 SASEGT. The CDR3 has 15 residues. CDR3 sequence reads: CASSEGTGSTDAQYF. In nucleotides, the CDR3 is TGTGCCAGCAGTGAAGGGACGGGGAGCACAGATGCGCAGTATTTT.

In its sample, this clonotype was seen many times. As DNA, the CDR3 is TGCGCCAGCAGCTTGTTTACAACTAACTATGGCTACACCTTC. It specifies CASSLFTTNYGYTF. The V gene is TRBV5-1, the J gene TRBJ1-2; D not resolved. V lost 1 base, J lost 0 bases, and 7 bases lay in between. CDR3 length equals 14 residues. Looked up from germline, CDR1 is SGHRS and CDR2 is YFSETQ. The variable domain in full, completed from reference TRBV5-1 and TRBJ1-2, reads KAGVTQTPRYLIKTRGQQVTLSCSPISGHRSVSWYQQTPGQGLQFLFEYFSETQRNKGNFPGRFSGRQFSNSRSEMNVSTLELGDSALYLCASSLFTTNYGYTFGSGTRLTVV.

This clonotype has a handful of counts. The rearrangement uses TRBV7-2 and TRBJ1-1; 7 bases are shared with TRBD1. The CDR3 has 16 residues. J gave up 4 bases and V 5 bases, and 13 bases lay outside the gene matches. Germline-derived CDR1 and CDR2 are SGHTA and FQGNSA. CDR3 in amino acids: CASSADRVGVATEAFF. The CDR3 nucleotides are TGTGCCAGCAGCGCTGACAGGGTAGGGGTTGCCACTGAAGCTTTCTTT.

Ten or more counts support this clonotype. CDR3 sequence: CASSPPVSGNTQYF. CDR3 coding DNA: TGTGCCAGCTCACCACCGGTGTCGGGGAATACGCAGTATTTT. V usage is TRBV18 and J usage is TRBJ2-3, with D perhaps matching TRBD2 (5 bases). CDR1 is KGHSH and CDR2 is LQKENI in the germline V gene. The V and J ends lost 0 bases and 7 bases respectively, with 11 bases between them. The CDR3 is 14 amino acids.

The chain joins TRBV7-8 to TRBJ2-7; no clear D gene. CDR1 and CDR2 (germline): SGHVS, FQNEAQ. The CDR3 runs 15 residues. Deletions cut 3 bases from V and 4 bases from J, with 16 bases between. The chain's CDR3 is CASSFPTDGIYEQYF. In DNA, the CDR3 is TGTGCCAGCAGCTTCCCGACCGACGGAATTTACGAGCAGTACTTC.

This clonotype was seen repeatedly, ten times or more. The V and J genes are TRBV20-1 and TRBJ2-5; 13 nucleotides agree with TRBD2. The CDR3 runs 16 residues. In germline, CDR1 is DFQATT, CDR2 SNEGSKA (reference sequence). J lost 5 bases, V lost 5 bases, and 11 bases had no gene match. The CDR3 DNA is TGCAGTGCTTTGACTAGCGGGGGGCCGGGGTTCGAGACCCAGTACTTC. This translates into CSALTSGGPGFETQYF.

This clonotype has at least ten counts. CDR3 in amino acids: CASHGVSAPIGGYEQYF. CDR3 coding DNA: TGTGCCAGCCATGGCGTCTCGGCCCCCATAGGCGGCTACGAGCAGTACTTC. The rearrangement joins TRBV6-6 to TRBJ2-7; no clear D. Germline V CDR1 and CDR2: MNHNY, SVGAGI (reference sequence). V lost 8 bases, J lost 3 bases, and 26 bases lay in between. The CDR3 is 17 residues long.

This chain's CDR3 is CASSHSGLATDTQYF. CDR3 nucleotide sequence: TGCGCCAGCAGCCACTCGGGCCTAGCGACAGATACGCAGTATTTT. The chain recombines TRBV4-1 with TRBJ2-3, with D maybe TRBD2 (6 bases). Germline-derived CDR1 and CDR2 are MGHRA and YSYEKL. This CDR3 is built from 15 residues. Trimming took off 3 bases at V and 3 bases at J, with 13 bases between the two ends.

This clonotype appeared many times. The V and J genes are TRBV20-1 and TRBJ2-1; D possibly corresponds to TRBD1 (6 bases). Trimming removed 1 base at V and 5 bases at J, with 21 bases between. CDR3 length: 17 amino acids. The germline V gene encodes CDR1 DFQATT and CDR2 SNEGSKA (reference sequence). The CDR3 sequence: CSARVLLPGHPNNEQFF. The DNA of the CDR3 is TGCAGTGCTAGAGTTCTTTTACCGGGACACCCCAACAATGAGCAGTTCTTC.

A note on this clonotype: A read error may be the cause here, since a much bigger clone is one base away. The chain joins TRBV9 to TRBJ2-1; TRBD2 matches 9 bases. This CDR3 has 15 amino acids. Per the germline V gene, CDR1 is SGDLS and CDR2 is YYNGEE. This CDR3 is CAGSVLAGNYNEQFF. The CDR3 DNA reads as TGTGCCGGCAGCGTTCTAGCGGGGAACTACAATGAGCAGTTCTTC.

This clonotype was observed many times. The CDR3 is CASSYDRETQYF. The CDR3 coding sequence is TGTGCCAGCAGTTACGATCGAGAGACCCAGTACTTC. The chain employs TRBV6-6 and TRBJ2-5; no reliable D call. The CDR3 has 12 amino acids. Germline CDR1 is MNHNY and CDR2 is SVGAGI (reference sequence). The V end lost 2 bases, the J end lost 4 bases, and 5 bases lay between the germline ends.

This clonotype was picked up many times. The chain couples TRBV7-2 to TRBJ1-2, with D possibly TRBD1 on 6 matching bases. The ends were cut back, 1 base at V and 5 bases at J, with 11 bases in the middle. The CDR3 sequence is 14 residues long. CDR1 is SGHTA, CDR2 FQGNSA, per germline. CDR3 region: CASSLGGGLYGYTF. In nucleotides, the CDR3 is TGTGCCAGCAGCTTAGGGGGGGGCTTATATGGCTACACCTTC.

This clonotype was seen repeatedly, ten times or more. V and J are TRBV3-1 and TRBJ2-7; no definite D call. The CDR3 sequence is 13 residues long. Trimming shortened V by 6 bases and J by 0 bases, and 9 bases separated the two germline ends. The germline gives CDR1 LGHDT, CDR2 YNNKEL (reference sequence). Here the CDR3 reads CASSPPVSYEQYF. The CDR3 DNA is TGTGCCAGCAGTCCCCCTGTCTCCTACGAGCAGTACTTC.

Many counts were recorded for this clonotype. The V gene is TRBV5-1, the J gene TRBJ2-7; D not resolved. Trimming shortened V by 0 bases and J by 0 bases, and 19 bases separated the two germline ends. The germline V gene has CDR1 SGHRS and CDR2 YFSETQ. The CDR3 is made up of 18 amino acids. The CDR3 nucleotides are TGCGCCAGCAGCTTGGGTCGTCCGCTAACTCCGAGCTCCTACGAGCAGTACTTC. It specifies CASSLGRPLTPSSYEQYF.

The chain is built from TRBV2 and TRBJ2-1, with D tentatively TRBD2 (7 bases). Judging by the DNA end, TRBJ2-7 fits better; the J call may be wrong. Per germline, CDR1 SNHLY and CDR2 FYNNEI. There are 17 residues in the CDR3. The DNA for the CDR3 is TGTGCCAGCAGCCATAACGGGGGGCTAAGCTCCTACAATGAGCAGTACTTC. It specifies CASSHNGGLSSYNEQYF.

This clonotype was seen a few times. The chain combines TRBV7-3 with TRBJ2-3; possible D gene TRBD2, 6 bases. The CDR3 contains 15 residues. Germline loops: CDR1 SGHTA, CDR2 FQGTGA. Deletions cut 4 bases from V and 2 bases from J, with 13 bases between. CDR3 region: CASSSGGENTDTQYF. CDR3 DNA: TGTGCCAGCAGCTCCGGAGGGGAAAACACAGATACGCAGTATTTT. The full variable domain, with the rest looked up from reference TRBV7-3 and TRBJ2-3, is GAGVSQTPSNKVTEKGKYVELRCDPISGHTALYWYRQSLGQGPEFLIYFQGTGAADDSGLPNDRFFAVRPEGSVSTLKIQRTERGDSAVYLCASSSGGENTDTQYFGPGTRLTVL.

The chain joins TRBV20-1 to TRBJ1-6, with D tentatively TRBD1 (5 bases). The CDR3 has 13 residues. Germline assignment: CDR1 DFQATT and CDR2 SNEGSKA (reference sequence). Trimming left V 7 bases short and J 7 bases short, with 14 bases between. CDR3 sequence reads: CSVGEGLNSPLHF. The DNA for the CDR3 is TGCAGTGTTGGGGAGGGGTTGAATTCACCCCTCCACTTT.

The table lists this clonotype with a few counts. V and J are TRBV7-2 and TRBJ2-3; TRBD2 matches at 10 bases. Trimming took 0 bases from V and 6 from J; bases not matched to a gene: 9. The CDR3 contains 17 residues. Germline assignment: CDR1 SGHTA and CDR2 FQGNSA. For the CDR3, the DNA is TGTGCCAGCAGCTTAGCGCTGTCTAGCGGGGGTATGGATACGCAGTATTTT. This gives the protein CASSLALSSGGMDTQYF.

This clonotype was observed a handful of times. This may come from a read error, since a much larger clone is one base off. The rearrangement joins TRBV7-9 to TRBJ2-1; 7 bases line up with TRBD2. CDR1 is SEHNR and CDR2 is FQNEAQ in the germline V gene (reference sequence). This CDR3 region has 19 residues. The DNA of the CDR3 is TGTTCCAGCAGCTTAGTACGCCCTCCGCGGGGGAGCTCCTACAATGAGCAGTTCTTC. Its protein product is CSSSLVRPPRGSSYNEQFF.

To note about this clonotype: An end of the junction differs from the germline gene, which may be a read error. The V gene is TRBV7-2, the J gene TRBJ2-1; 10 bases line up with TRBD2. CDR3 length equals 16 residues. Germline lookup yields CDR1 SGHTA and CDR2 FQGNSA. The CDR3 nucleotides are TGTGCCAGCAGCACAGCGAGCGGGGGGGCCCACAATGGGCAGTTCTTC. Translated: CASSTASGGAHNGQFF.